The clone carrying this T cell receptor beta chain appeared many times. The entry originates in a study of T cells in Graves' hyperthyroidism and ophthalmopathy. Researchers took RNA transcripts and amplified the TCR beta CDR3 regions from them. First-round RT-PCR of the TCR CDR3 relied on the HTBI primer set. TCRdb redid the calling of the multiplex PCR reads with MiXCR, one entry per CDR3 protein. This sample has 750,000 to 900,000 distinct CDR3 sequences, with around 38% found just once. Unmatched junction bases numbered 11, after V lost 2 bases and J lost 4 bases. Germline CDR1 is SEHNR and CDR2 is FQNEAQ (reference sequence). The CDR3 is 16 amino acids.

The source material was blood. The gene calls are TRBV7-9 and TRBJ2-7; 7 bases are a match to TRBD2. The TCR originated in a man between 18 and 35 years old with Graves' hyperthyroidism. This chain's CDR3 is CASSLRASGEGYEQYF. CDR3 coding DNA: TGTGCCAGCAGCTTACGGGCTAGCGGAGAGGGGTACGAGCAGTACTTC.